One sample yielded the 27 T cell receptor beta chains listed below, sequenced in a study of shared clonotypes between healthy human individuals. Method: immunoSEQ multiplex PCR; TCRdb's copy keeps in-frame clones and lacks some. This sample has approximately 710,000 clones, with around 91% found just once. Sequences were obtained from memory CD8+ T cells from PBMCs. Subset given: CD45RO+ cells pooled with CCR7-negative TemRA cells. These receptors all come from a man between 18 and 29 years old in good health. Some clones in this sample may be carry-over from other donors' samples.

This clone was found once. The CDR3 region has the DNA TGTGCCAGCAGTGAAGGTACTGGATCCTACGAGCAGTACTTC. It translates to CASSEGTGSYEQYF. V usage is TRBV6-1 and J usage is TRBJ2-7; D is uncertain. The CDR3 sequence is 14 residues long. V lost 1 base and J 1 base, leaving 8 bases between the germline ends. The germline gives CDR1 MNHNS, CDR2 SASEGT.

The chain employs TRBV28 and TRBJ2-1; a possible D gene is TRBD1 (6 bases). In germline, CDR1 is MDHEN, CDR2 SYDVKM. The CDR3 has 13 residues. V dropped 4 bases and J dropped 8 bases, with 12 bases sitting between them. As DNA, the CDR3 is TGTGCCAGCAGTTGGCTTCAGGGGCATGAGCAGTTCTTC. Translation: CASSWLQGHEQFF. The whole variable domain, filled in from reference TRBV28 and TRBJ2-1, reads DVKVTQSSRYLVKRTGEKVFLECVQDMDHENMFWYRQDPGLGLRLIYFSYDVKMKEKGDIPEGYSVSREKKERFSLILESASTNQTSMYLCASSWLQGHEQFFGPGTRLTVL.

The chain uses TRBV27 and TRBJ1-2; D perhaps matches TRBD1 (5 bases). CDR1 is MNHEY and CDR2 is SMNVEV in the germline V gene (reference sequence). V was cut by 2 bases and J by 5 bases, with 15 bases left in between. The CDR3 is 15 amino acids. For the CDR3, the DNA is TGTGCCAGCAGTTTAAAAGGGGCCGGGAGGTATGGCTACACCTTC. It is translated as CASSLKGAGRYGYTF.

This clone has just a few counts. The V gene is TRBV19, the J gene TRBJ1-1; no clear D gene. V lost 3 bases and J 7 bases, leaving 6 bases between the germline ends. This CDR3 contains 11 residues. Germline values: CDR1 LNHDA, CDR2 SQIVND (reference sequence). The CDR3 here is CASSMEGEAFF. CDR3 sequence (DNA): TGTGCCAGTAGTATGGAAGGTGAAGCTTTCTTT.

The J gene is TRBJ2-7, the V gene TRBV7-9, with TRBD2 matching over 14 bases. The length of the CDR3 is 14 residues. V was clipped by 5 bases and J by 11 bases; unmatched bases: 8. Germline V gives CDR1 SEHNR, CDR2 FQNEAQ (reference sequence). CDR3 nucleotide sequence: TGTGCCAGCAGCATCAGACCGGGACTAGCGGGAGAGTACTTC. The encoded protein is CASSIRPGLAGEYF.

The chain uses TRBV28 and TRBJ2-7, with TRBD1 matching 9 bases. Germline lookup yields CDR1 MDHEN and CDR2 SYDVKM. V was clipped by 8 bases and J by 1 base; unmatched bases: 6. The CDR3 has 14 residues. CDR3 DNA: TGTGCCAGCCGCGGGACAGGGCATTCCTACGAGCAGTACTTC. Encoded protein: CASRGTGHSYEQYF.

The J gene is TRBJ2-7, the V gene TRBV2; a possible D gene is TRBD2 (5 bases). V was shortened by 10 bases and J by 0 bases, with 16 bases between the two germline ends. The CDR3 totals 14 residues. Germline CDR1 and CDR2: SNHLY and FYNNEI. The chain's CDR3 is CATQTRESSYEQYF. The CDR3 region has the DNA TGTGCCACGCAGACGAGGGAAAGCTCCTACGAGCAGTACTTC. Drawing the rest from reference TRBV2 and TRBJ2-7, the complete variable domain is EPEVTQTPSHQVTQMGQEVILRCVPISNHLYFYWYRQILGQKVEFLVSFYNNEISEKSEIFDDQFSVERPDGSNFTLKIRSTKLEDSAMYFCATQTRESSYEQYFGPGTRLTVT.

The V and J genes are TRBV7-2 and TRBJ2-1; 14 bases agree with TRBD2. The CDR3 sequence is 15 residues long. V was pared by 4 bases and J by 7 bases, with 3 bases of the junction left unmatched. Per the germline V gene, CDR1 is SGHTA and CDR2 is FQGNSA. The CDR3 is CASSWGTSGSNEQFF. The DNA of the CDR3 is TGTGCCAGCAGCTGGGGGACTAGCGGGAGTAATGAGCAGTTCTTC.

V usage is TRBV15 and J usage is TRBJ2-3; 9 bases match TRBD2. The CDR3 totals 15 residues. Germline CDR1 and CDR2: LNHNV and YYDKDF (reference sequence). With 1 base clipped from V and 4 bases from J, the junction kept 3 bases outside the gene matches. CDR3 in amino acids: CATSRVAGVADTQYF. Here the CDR3 DNA reads TGTGCCACCAGCAGAGTAGCGGGAGTGGCAGATACGCAGTATTTT.

This chain joins TRBV7-8 and TRBJ2-1; TRBD2 matches 10 bases. Germline V gene lookup returns CDR1 SGHVS and CDR2 FQNEAQ. The J segment lost 7 bases and the V segment lost 5 bases, leaving 8 bases of the junction unmatched. This CDR3 is built from 15 residues. DNA for the CDR3: TGTGCCAGCAGCCCGCCTAGCGGGAGAACAAATGAGCAGTTCTTC. It is translated as CASSPPSGRTNEQFF.

This chain joins TRBV28 and TRBJ2-1; 8 bases are shared with TRBD2. The germline gives CDR1 MDHEN, CDR2 SYDVKM. The CDR3 runs 14 residues. Trimming at V came to 3 bases and at J to 7 bases, leaving 5 bases not matched to a gene. The CDR3 DNA reads as TGTGCCAGCAGTTTGAGCGGGAGATGGAATGAGCAGTTCTTC. Protein product: CASSLSGRWNEQFF. The whole variable domain, remainder taken from reference TRBV28 and TRBJ2-1, is DVKVTQSSRYLVKRTGEKVFLECVQDMDHENMFWYRQDPGLGLRLIYFSYDVKMKEKGDIPEGYSVSREKKERFSLILESASTNQTSMYLCASSLSGRWNEQFFGPGTRLTVL.

The chain recombines TRBV19 with TRBJ2-7; TRBD2 aligns across 9 bases. The CDR3 runs 16 residues. J gave up 0 bases and V 5 bases, and 8 bases lay outside the gene matches. Looked up from germline, CDR1 is LNHDA and CDR2 is SQIVND (reference sequence). CDR3 amino acids: CASSRGWREGSYEQYF. The CDR3 DNA reads as TGTGCCAGTAGTCGCGGTTGGCGGGAGGGCTCCTACGAGCAGTACTTC.

The genes are TRBV7-3 and TRBJ2-1; weak D call: TRBD2 (6 bases). The CDR3 has 15 residues. Germline V gene lookup returns CDR1 SGHTA and CDR2 FQGTGA. With 3 bases removed from V and 2 bases from J, the gap between germline ends came to 11 bases. CDR3 coding DNA: TGTGCCAGCAGCTTGACCGGGAGTCCCTACAATGAGCAGTTCTTC. Its translation: CASSLTGSPYNEQFF.

This clone appeared once. The chain has TRBV9 and TRBJ2-7, with 7 nucleotides matching TRBD1. Germline CDR1 reads SGDLS; CDR2 reads YYNGEE. V was clipped by 4 bases and J by 2 bases; unmatched bases: 6. The CDR3 runs 14 residues. The CDR3 nucleotides read TGTGCCAGCAGCACGCGACAGGGCACCTACGAGCAGTACTTC. Amino acid sequence: CASSTRQGTYEQYF.

This chain uses TRBV11-2 with TRBJ1-6; tentative D call: TRBD1 (5 bases). Germline CDR1 and CDR2: SGHAT and FQNNGV. The CDR3 covers 13 residues. Trimming left V 5 bases short and J 7 bases short, with 9 bases between. This CDR3 reads CASSPTGNSPLHF. In DNA form, the CDR3 reads TGTGCCAGCAGCCCCACAGGAAATTCACCCCTCCACTTT.

V usage is TRBV18 and J usage is TRBJ2-7; TRBD2 matches 8 bases. This CDR3 is 18 amino acids long. Germline assignment: CDR1 KGHSH and CDR2 LQKENI. J lost 3 bases, V lost 6 bases, and 19 bases had no gene match. The CDR3 here is CASSGVVAGNPYLYEQYF. CDR3 bases: TGTGCCAGCTCTGGGGTAGTAGCGGGGAACCCCTACCTCTACGAGCAGTACTTC.

CDR3 nucleotides: TGTGCCAGCTATGGCATACTGTCAGATACTAACTATGGCTACACCTTC. Translating gives CASYGILSDTNYGYTF. The gene calls are TRBV6-6 and TRBJ1-2; D gene ambiguous. Trimming pared 8 bases from V and 0 bases from J, leaving 19 bases between. The CDR3 runs 16 residues. Germline loops: CDR1 MNHNY, CDR2 SVGAGI (reference sequence).

The chain links TRBV27 to TRBJ1-5; D perhaps matches TRBD1 (6 bases). CDR1 is MNHEY and CDR2 is SMNVEV in the germline V gene (reference sequence). The CDR3 has 16 amino acids. V was trimmed by 5 bases and J by 3 bases, leaving 17 bases between them. CDR3 sequence: CASSPSSGEHNQPQHF. In DNA form, the CDR3 reads TGTGCCAGCAGTCCCTCGTCAGGGGAGCACAATCAGCCCCAGCATTTT.

The V and J genes are TRBV11-2 and TRBJ1-2, with D possibly matching TRBD1 (5 bases). Between the trimmed V and J ends, which lost 4 bases and 0 bases, there was a span of 9 bases. CDR3 length: 14 residues. Per the germline V gene, CDR1 is SGHAT and CDR2 is FQNNGV. This CDR3 is CASSSPGANYGYTF. The CDR3 DNA reads TGTGCCAGCAGCTCCCCGGGGGCTAACTATGGCTACACCTTC.

The chain is built from TRBV28 and TRBJ1-1; D is perhaps TRBD1 (5 bases). V was cut by 4 bases and J by 9 bases, with 12 bases left in between. Germline V CDR1 and CDR2: MDHEN, SYDVKM. CDR3 length: 12 amino acids. The DNA of the CDR3 is TGTGCCAGCAGTTGGGGGGAGGGACAAGCTTTCTTT. This encodes CASSWGEGQAFF.

This chain joins TRBV11-2 and TRBJ2-3, with D tentatively TRBD1 (6 bases). From germline, CDR1 is SGHAT and CDR2 FQNNGV. The CDR3 contains 18 residues. V lost 6 bases, J lost 1 base, and 23 bases lay in between. The CDR3 reads CASRDSNTSPSRTDTQYF. The CDR3 bases are TGTGCCAGCAGGGACAGTAACACTTCCCCCTCGCGCACAGATACGCAGTATTTT.

The rearrangement joins TRBV28 to TRBJ2-7, with D tentatively TRBD1 (5 bases). The V end was cut by 6 bases, the J end by 6 bases, with 12 bases between. The germline gives CDR1 MDHEN, CDR2 SYDVKM. This CDR3 has 12 amino acids. The CDR3 protein is CASSQPTGEQYF. The CDR3 DNA is TGTGCCAGCAGCCAGCCCACAGGCGAGCAGTACTTC.

The chain recombines TRBV7-9 with TRBJ2-7; TRBD2 agrees at 8 bases. V was clipped by 3 bases and J by 2 bases; unmatched bases: 6. The CDR3 sequence is 15 residues long. Germline CDR1 is SEHNR and CDR2 is FQNEAQ (reference sequence). The CDR3 sequence: CASSFPAGATYEQYF. CDR3 in DNA: TGTGCCAGCAGCTTTCCAGCGGGAGCAACCTACGAGCAGTACTTC.

The rearrangement uses TRBV5-8 and TRBJ2-7; D possibly corresponds to TRBD2 (5 bases). CDR3 length: 16 amino acids. The ends were cut back, 4 bases at V and 1 base at J, with 18 bases in the middle. Looked up from germline, CDR1 is SGHTS and CDR2 is YDEGEE. The CDR3 is CASSPSEGLLSYEQYF. CDR3 DNA sequence: TGTGCCAGCAGCCCGTCCGAGGGCCTCCTATCCTACGAGCAGTACTTC.

This clone came up a few times. This sequence joins TRBV30 and TRBJ1-1; 7 nucleotides align to TRBD1. J was trimmed by 3 bases and V by 0 bases; bases with no gene match: 4. Germline-derived CDR1 and CDR2 are GTSNPN and SVGIG (reference sequence). CDR3 length: 14 amino acids. The CDR3 coding sequence is TGTGCCTGGAGTGTAAGCAGGGGGTACACTGAAGCTTTCTTT. Protein sequence: CAWSVSRGYTEAFF. The full variable domain, with the rest looked up from reference TRBV30 and TRBJ1-1, is SQTIHQWPATLVQPVGSPLSLECTVEGTSNPNLYWYRQAAGRGLQLLFYSVGIGQISSEVPQNLSASRPQDRQFILSSKKLLLSDSGFYLCAWSVSRGYTEAFFGQGTRLTVV.

The V and J genes are TRBV7-9 and TRBJ2-5; D is uncertain. The germline gives CDR1 SEHNR, CDR2 FQNEAQ (reference sequence). The CDR3 is made up of 14 amino acids. Trimming took off 6 bases at V and 1 base at J, with 12 bases between the two ends. DNA for the CDR3: TGTGCCAGCAGTGGTCACGTAGGCCAAGAGACCCAGTACTTC. As protein: CASSGHVGQETQYF. Based on the CDR3 plus reference TRBV7-9 and TRBJ2-5, the full variable domain is DTGVSQNPRHKITKRGQNVTFRCDPISEHNRLYWYRQTLGQGPEFLTYFQNEAQLEKSRLLSDRFSAERPKGSFSTLEIQRTEQGDSAMYLCASSGHVGQETQYFGPGTRLLVL.

The V and J genes are TRBV19 and TRBJ2-7; D is ambiguous. Germline loops: CDR1 LNHDA, CDR2 SQIVND (reference sequence). The CDR3 length is 15 residues. The V end was cut by 3 bases, the J end by 0 bases, with 12 bases between. In DNA, the CDR3 is TGTGCCAGTAGTATTACAGCTCTCAGCTCCTACGAGCAGTACTTC. Its protein is CASSITALSSYEQYF.